This TCR beta chain was identified in a study of breast tumors, draining lymph nodes, adjacent tissues. TCRdb re-analysed the multiplex PCR reads in MiXCR, keeping a single row per CDR3 protein. Among under 350,000 distinct CDR3 sequences listed, around 30% were seen once. The CDR3 is made up of 15 amino acids. Trimming took 5 bases from V and 2 from J, leaving 10 bases between them. Per the germline V gene, CDR1 is MDHEN and CDR2 is SYDVKM. A remark on this clonotype: Its antigen is currently unknown.

Breast cancer patients provided tissue from their axillary draining lymph nodes. Findings of the study overall: Tumor and nontumor repertoires were significantly more similar in luminal-like than in basal-like breast cancer. Tumors had less TCR diversity than lymph nodes, more than nontumor tissue.

The sample comprised axillary lymph node tissue. V usage is TRBV28 and J usage is TRBJ1-6; D is perhaps TRBD1 (6 bases). The receptor was derived from a female donor with breast cancer. Some clones in this sample may be carry-over from other donors' samples. CDR3 region: CASSPRQAYNSPLHF. CDR3 sequence (DNA): TGTGCCAGCAGTCCCAGACAGGCCTATAATTCACCCCTCCACTTT. Full variable domain (missing parts from reference TRBV28 and TRBJ1-6): DVKVTQSSRYLVKRTGEKVFLECVQDMDHENMFWYRQDPGLGLRLIYFSYDVKMKEKGDIPEGYSVSREKKERFSLILESASTNQTSMYLCASSPRQAYNSPLHFGNGTRLTVT.